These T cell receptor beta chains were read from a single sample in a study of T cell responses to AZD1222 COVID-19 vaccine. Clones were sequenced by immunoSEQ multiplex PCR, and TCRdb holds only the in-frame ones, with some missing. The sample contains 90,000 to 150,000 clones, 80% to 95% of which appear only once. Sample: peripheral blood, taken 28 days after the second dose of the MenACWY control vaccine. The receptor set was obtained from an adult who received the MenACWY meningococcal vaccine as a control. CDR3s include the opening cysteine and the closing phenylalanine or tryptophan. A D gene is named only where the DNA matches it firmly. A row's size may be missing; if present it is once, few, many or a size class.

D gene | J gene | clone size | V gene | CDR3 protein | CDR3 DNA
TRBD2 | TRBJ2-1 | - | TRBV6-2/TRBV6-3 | CASSTPSGTRSGLRRNNEQFF | TGTGCCAGCAGTACTCCCTCTGGGACTAGGTCGGGTCTCCGAAGGAACAATGAGCAGTTCTTC
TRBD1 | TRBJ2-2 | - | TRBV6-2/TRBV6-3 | CASSSAGQGKTGELFF | TGTGCCAGCAGCTCCGCTGGACAGGGGAAAACCGGGGAGCTGTTTTTT
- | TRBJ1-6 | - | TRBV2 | CASSKGRSNNSPLHF | TGTGCCAGCAGTAAGGGCCGCTCTAATAATTCACCCCTCCACTTT
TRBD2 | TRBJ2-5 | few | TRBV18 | CASSRGLAQETQYF | TGTGCCAGCTCCCGGGGACTAGCTCAAGAGACCCAGTACTTC
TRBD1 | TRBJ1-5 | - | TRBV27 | CASRRDSYSNQPQHF | TGTGCCAGCCGACGGGACAGCTATAGCAATCAGCCCCAGCATTTT
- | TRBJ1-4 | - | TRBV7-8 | CASSLFDVGEKLFF | TGTGCCAGCAGCTTATTCGACGTTGGTGAAAAACTGTTTTTT
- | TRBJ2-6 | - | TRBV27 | CASSLRFGHPKAGANVLTF | TGTGCCAGCAGTTTACGATTCGGACACCCAAAGGCTGGGGCCAACGTCCTGACTTTC
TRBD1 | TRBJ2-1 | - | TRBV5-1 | CASSPRQGLSLGEQFF | TGCGCCAGCAGCCCGCGACAGGGCTTATCTTTGGGTGAGCAGTTCTTC
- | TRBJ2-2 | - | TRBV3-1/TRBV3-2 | CASSQIVGTRNTGELFF | TGTGCCAGCAGCCAAATCGTAGGGACCAGGAACACCGGGGAGCTGTTTTTT
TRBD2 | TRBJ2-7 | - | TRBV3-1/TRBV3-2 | CASSPQRGDSYEQYF | TGTGCCAGCAGCCCCCAGCGGGGGGACTCCTACGAGCAGTACTTC
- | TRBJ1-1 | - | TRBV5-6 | CASSFLQGNPEAFF | TGTGCCAGCAGCTTTCTACAGGGAAATCCTGAAGCTTTCTTT
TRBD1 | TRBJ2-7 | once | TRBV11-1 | CASCEGQVIYEQYF | TGTGCCAGCTGTGAGGGACAGGTCATTTACGAGCAGTACTTC
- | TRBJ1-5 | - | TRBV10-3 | CAIGDTYNQPQHF | TGTGCCATTGGGGACACCTATAATCAGCCCCAGCATTTT
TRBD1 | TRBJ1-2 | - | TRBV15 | CATSRGTSRDRGPQGYGYTF | TGTGCCACCAGCAGAGGGACAAGCCGGGACAGGGGCCCTCAGGGCTATGGCTACACCTTC
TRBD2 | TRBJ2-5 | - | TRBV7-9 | CASSIGTSGQQETQYF | TGTGCCAGCAGCATTGGGACTAGCGGGCAACAAGAGACCCAGTACTTC
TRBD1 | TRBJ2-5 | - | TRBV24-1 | CATSQGTGEIQETQYF | TGTGCCACCAGTCAGGGGACAGGGGAGATACAAGAGACCCAGTACTTC
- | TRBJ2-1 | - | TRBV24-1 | CATSDLQSNNNEQFF | TGTGCCACCAGTGATTTGCAATCTAACAACAATGAGCAGTTCTTC
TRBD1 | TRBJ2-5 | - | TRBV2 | CASSYIVGTGETQYF | TGTGCCAGCAGTTACATTGTCGGGACAGGGGAGACCCAGTACTTC
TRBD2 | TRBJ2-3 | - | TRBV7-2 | CASSAIWTSAADTQYF | TGTGCCAGCAGCGCCATCTGGACTAGCGCGGCAGATACGCAGTATTTT
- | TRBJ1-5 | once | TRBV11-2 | CASSIQGSQPQHF | TGTGCCAGCAGCATCCAGGGGAGTCAGCCCCAGCATTTT
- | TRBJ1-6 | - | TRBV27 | CASSLGGFLHF | TGTGCCAGCAGTTTGGGTGGGTTCCTCCACTTT
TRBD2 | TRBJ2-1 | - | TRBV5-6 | CASSLRGGRIYNEQFF | TGTGCCAGCAGCTTAAGGGGCGGGAGGATCTACAATGAGCAGTTCTTC
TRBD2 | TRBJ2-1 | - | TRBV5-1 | CASSLNPTSGRLYNEQFF | TGCGCCAGCAGCTTGAACCCCACTAGCGGGAGACTCTACAATGAGCAGTTCTTC
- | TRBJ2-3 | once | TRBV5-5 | CASSPGALTDTQYF | TGTGCCAGCAGCCCAGGGGCCCTCACAGATACGCAGTATTTT
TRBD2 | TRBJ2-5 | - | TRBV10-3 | CAINSGGNQETQYF | TGTGCCATCAACAGCGGGGGGAACCAAGAGACCCAGTACTTC
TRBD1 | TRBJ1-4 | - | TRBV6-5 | CASRRGTAEKLFF | TGTGCCAGCAGAAGGGGGACAGCAGAAAAACTGTTTTTT
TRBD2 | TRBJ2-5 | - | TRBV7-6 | CASSLETSGGTQYF | TGTGCCAGCAGCTTAGAGACTAGCGGGGGAACCCAGTACTTC
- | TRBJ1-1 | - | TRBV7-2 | CASSLLGGNTEAFF | TGTGCCAGCAGCTTATTGGGGGGGAACACTGAAGCTTTCTTT
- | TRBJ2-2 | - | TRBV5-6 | CASSLTDANTGELFF | TGTGCCAGCAGCTTGACCGACGCGAACACCGGGGAGCTGTTTTTT
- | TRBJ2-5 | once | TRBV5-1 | CASSLVSSRETQYF | TGCGCCAGCAGCTTGGTTAGTTCCCGAGAGACCCAGTACTTC
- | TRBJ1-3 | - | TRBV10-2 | CASSHLGRPSSGNTIYF | TGCGCCAGCAGTCACCTGGGACGCCCTAGCTCTGGAAACACCATATATTTT
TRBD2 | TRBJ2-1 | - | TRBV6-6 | CASSYPSGGHNEQFF | TGTGCCAGCAGTTACCCTAGCGGGGGCCACAATGAGCAGTTCTTC
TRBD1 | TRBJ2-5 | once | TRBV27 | CASSSPTGTGILQQYF | TGTGCCAGCAGTTCACCCACCGGGACAGGAATCCTCCAACAGTACTTC
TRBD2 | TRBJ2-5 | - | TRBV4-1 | CASSQEKSSGGPQETQYF | TGCGCCAGCAGCCAAGAGAAATCTAGCGGGGGCCCCCAAGAGACCCAGTACTTC
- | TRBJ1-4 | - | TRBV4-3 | CASSQDRQGMSEKLFF | TGCGCCAGCAGCCAAGATCGCCAGGGAATGAGTGAAAAACTGTTTTTT
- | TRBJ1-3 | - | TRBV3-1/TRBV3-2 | CASSQVRRQASSGNTIYF | TGTGCCAGCAGCCAAGTACGAAGACAGGCCAGCTCTGGAAACACCATATATTTT
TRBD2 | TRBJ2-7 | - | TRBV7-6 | CASSLTSGTSGIKEQYF | TGTGCCAGCAGCCTCACTTCCGGGACTAGCGGGATTAAAGAACAGTACTTC
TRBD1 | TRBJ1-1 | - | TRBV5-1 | CASSGGQGVGTEAFF | TGCGCCAGCAGCGGGGGACAGGGCGTGGGCACTGAAGCTTTCTTT
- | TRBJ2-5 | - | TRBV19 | CASRRSGAQETQYF | TGTGCCAGTAGGCGATCAGGGGCCCAAGAGACCCAGTACTTC
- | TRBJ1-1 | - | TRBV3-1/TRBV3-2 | CASSQFERNTEAFF | TGTGCCAGCAGCCAATTCGAAAGGAACACTGAAGCTTTCTTT
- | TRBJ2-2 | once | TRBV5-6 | CASSSGAPLNTGELFF | TGTGCCAGCAGCTCAGGGGCCCCTCTCAACACCGGGGAGCTGTTTTTT
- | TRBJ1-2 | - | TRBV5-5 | CASSLGDYGYTF | TGTGCCAGCAGCTTGGGCGACTATGGCTACACCTTC
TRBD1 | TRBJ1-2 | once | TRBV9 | CASSVGGQDHYGYTF | TGTGCCAGCAGCGTTGGGGGACAGGACCACTATGGCTACACCTTC
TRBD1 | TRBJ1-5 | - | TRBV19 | CASSPYTGESNQPQHF | TGTGCCAGTAGTCCTTATACAGGGGAGAGCAATCAGCCCCAGCATTTT
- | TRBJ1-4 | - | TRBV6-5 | CASSLAGADEKLFF | TGTGCCAGCAGTCTCGCAGGGGCGGATGAAAAACTGTTTTTT
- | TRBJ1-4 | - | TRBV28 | CASSSWGAQNEKLFF | TGTGCCAGCAGTTCGTGGGGGGCGCAAAATGAAAAACTGTTTTTT
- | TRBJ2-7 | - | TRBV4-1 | CASSQADFNYYEQYF | TGCGCCAGCAGCCAAGCCGACTTTAACTACTACGAGCAGTACTTC
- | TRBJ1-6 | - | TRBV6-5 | CASSSAGVSYNSPLHF | TGTGCCAGCAGTTCCGCAGGGGTGTCCTATAATTCACCCCTCCACTTT